Described below is a single T cell receptor (beta chain) sequence and its context. Its antigen remains unknown. TCRdb re-analysed the PCR reads in MiXCR, keeping a single row per CDR3 protein. Of about 630,000 distinct CDR3 sequences listed, approximately 24% were seen once; the top ten hold 0.7% to 0.95%. This sample stems from a study of molecular identifiers for immune sequencing clone quantification. Findings and caveats of the study: Among 800,000 to 1,000,000 naive cells, spiked Jurkat TCR RNA from a single cell was reportedly detectable. More than 99% of effector molecules, versus under 1% of naive-cell molecules, belonged to clones above 20 RNA copies.

From germline, CDR1 is SGHRS and CDR2 YFSETQ. V was trimmed by 0 bases and J by 3 bases, leaving 10 bases between them. This CDR3 contains 15 residues. Investigators produced naive CD8 libraries from roughly 18,000 to 920,000 sorted cells, drawing on 10%, 30% or 50% RNA. For naive CD8 T cells, sorting used the CD8+CD4-CCR7+CD45RA+ phenotype. The receptor comes from a human donor in good health. Some libraries in this study had Jurkat cell RNA spiked in. V usage is TRBV5-1 and J usage is TRBJ1-5, with D possibly being TRBD1 (5 bases). Source material: naive CD8+ T cells from blood, with Jurkat cell RNA spiked in. Documented subset: FACS-sorted CD8+CD4-CCR7+CD45RA+ naive T cells. Here the CDR3 reads CASSLGGGPNQPQHF. CDR3 bases: TGCGCCAGCAGCTTGGGGGGGGGACCCAATCAGCCCCAGCATTTT.